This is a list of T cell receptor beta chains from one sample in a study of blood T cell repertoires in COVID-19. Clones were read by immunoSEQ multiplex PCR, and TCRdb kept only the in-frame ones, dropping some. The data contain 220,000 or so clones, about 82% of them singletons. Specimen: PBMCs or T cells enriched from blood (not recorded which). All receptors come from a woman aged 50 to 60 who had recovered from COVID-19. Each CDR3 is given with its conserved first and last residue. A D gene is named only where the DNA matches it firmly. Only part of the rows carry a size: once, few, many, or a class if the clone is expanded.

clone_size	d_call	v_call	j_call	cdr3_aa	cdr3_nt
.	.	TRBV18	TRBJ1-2	CASSPPGVNYGYTF	TGTGCCAGCTCACCCCCGGGAGTTAACTATGGCTACACCTTC
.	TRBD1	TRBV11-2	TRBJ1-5	CASSDRGNQPQHF	TGTGCCAGCAGCGACAGGGGCAATCAGCCCCAGCATTTT
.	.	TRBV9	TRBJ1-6	CASSALARTVHSPLHF	TGTGCCAGCAGCGCCCTGGCGCGGACAGTCCATTCACCCCTCCACTTT
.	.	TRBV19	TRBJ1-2	CASSGRTASFYGYTF	TGTGCCAGTAGTGGACGGACAGCCTCGTTTTACGGCTACACCTTC
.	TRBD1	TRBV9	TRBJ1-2	CASRERDRGYYGYTF	TGTGCCAGCAGAGAAAGGGACAGGGGGTACTATGGCTACACCTTC
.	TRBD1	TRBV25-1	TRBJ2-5	CASSGLQGPQETQYF	TGTGCCAGCAGTGGCCTACAGGGGCCCCAAGAGACCCAGTACTTC
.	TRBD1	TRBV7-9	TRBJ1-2	CASSSTGQYGYTF	TGTGCCAGCAGCTCGACAGGGCAATATGGCTACACCTTC
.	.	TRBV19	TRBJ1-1	CASSREGPNTEAFF	TGTGCCAGTAGTAGAGAGGGCCCGAACACTGAAGCTTTCTTT
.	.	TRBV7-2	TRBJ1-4	CASSEDGTGEKLFF	TGTGCCAGCAGCGAGGACGGGACTGGAGAAAAACTGTTTTTT
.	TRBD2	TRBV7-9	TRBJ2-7	CASSLGGAGGNEQYF	TGTGCCAGCAGCTTAGGGGGTGCGGGGGGCAACGAGCAGTACTTC
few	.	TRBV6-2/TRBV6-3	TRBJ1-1	CASSYTAGDWGPMNTEAFF	TGTGCCAGCAGTTATACCGCCGGTGACTGGGGCCCCATGAACACTGAAGCTTTCTTT
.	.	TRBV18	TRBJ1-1	CASSPEGMSAEAFF	TGTGCCAGCTCACCGGAGGGTATGTCGGCTGAAGCTTTCTTT
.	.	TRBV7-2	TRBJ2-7	CASSLALGPAEPRYF	TGTGCCAGCAGCTTAGCGCTAGGTCCGGCCGAACCGCGGTACTTC
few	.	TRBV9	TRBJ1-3	CASSATGGNTIYF	TGTGCCAGCAGCGCGACAGGAGGAAACACCATATATTTT
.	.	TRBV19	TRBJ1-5	CASSIRSSYQPQHF	TGTGCCAGTAGTATCCGCAGTTCCTATCAGCCCCAGCATTTT
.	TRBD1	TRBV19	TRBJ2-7	CASSAAGGTYEQYF	TGTGCCAGTAGTGCTGCAGGGGGTACGTACGAGCAGTACTTC
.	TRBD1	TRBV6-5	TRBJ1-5	CASSRQQGAHQPQHF	TGTGCCAGCAGTCGACAACAGGGGGCACATCAGCCCCAGCATTTT
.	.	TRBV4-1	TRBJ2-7	CASSPVGGYEQYF	TGCGCCAGCAGCCCAGTTGGCGGGTACGAGCAGTACTTC
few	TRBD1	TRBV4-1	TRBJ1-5	CASSQNRGGNQPQHF	TGCGCCAGCAGCCAAAACAGGGGTGGCAATCAGCCCCAGCATTTT
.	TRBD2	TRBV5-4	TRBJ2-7	CASSRAGSYEQYF	TGTGCCAGCAGCCGAGCGGGGTCGTACGAGCAGTACTTC
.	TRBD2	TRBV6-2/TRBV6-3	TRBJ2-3	CASSYSPWSGRAADTQYF	TGTGCCAGCAGTTACTCCCCCTGGAGCGGGAGGGCCGCAGATACGCAGTATTTT
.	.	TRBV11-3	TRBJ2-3	CASSLLRAGTSTDTQYF	TGTGCCAGCAGCTTACTACGGGCAGGGACAAGCACAGATACGCAGTATTTT
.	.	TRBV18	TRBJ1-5	CASSPNGGNNQPQHF	TGTGCCAGCTCACCGAATGGAGGGAACAATCAGCCCCAGCATTTT
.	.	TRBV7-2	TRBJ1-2	CASSLSGGANYGYTF	TGTGCCAGCAGCCTCTCGGGGGGGGCTAACTATGGCTACACCTTC
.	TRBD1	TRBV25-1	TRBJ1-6	CASREQGRDSPLHF	TGTGCCAGCAGGGAACAGGGGAGGGATTCACCCCTCCACTTT
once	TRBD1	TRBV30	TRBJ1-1	CAWSVRQGVVAFF	TGTGCCTGGAGTGTCCGACAGGGCGTTGTAGCTTTCTTT
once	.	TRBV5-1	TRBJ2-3	CASSLGQTSTDTQYF	TGCGCCAGCAGCTTGGGCCAGACTAGCACAGATACGCAGTATTTT
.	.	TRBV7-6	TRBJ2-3	CASSLKPDTQYF	TGTGCCAGCAGCTTGAAGCCAGATACGCAGTATTTT
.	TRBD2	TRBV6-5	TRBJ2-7	CASRIAGTYEQYF	TGTGCCAGCAGGATAGCGGGGACCTACGAGCAGTACTTC
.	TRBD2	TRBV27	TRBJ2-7	CASRGLSGRFEQYF	TGTGCCAGCAGAGGCCTTAGCGGGAGATTCGAGCAGTACTTC
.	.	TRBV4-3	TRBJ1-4	CASSQARQGRNEKLFF	TGCGCCAGCAGCCAAGCTCGGCAGGGCAGAAATGAAAAACTGTTTTTT
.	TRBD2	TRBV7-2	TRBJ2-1	CASSLTSGRAAYNEQFF	TGTGCCAGCAGCTTGACTAGCGGGAGGGCGGCCTACAATGAGCAGTTCTTC